A single sample is the source of the 28 T cell receptor beta chains below, sequenced in a study of tumor-infiltrating lymphocytes in primary liver carcinoma. With 400 to 550 ng total RNA as template and a constant-region primer, TCR beta cDNA was made. Nested multiplex PCR, run for three rounds with slightly modified ARM-PCR, yielded TCR beta libraries. TRBV1-TRBV30 forward and Cbeta reverse primers drove the first two approximately 11-cycle rounds. Each CDR3 protein gets one entry after TCRdb re-called the multiplex PCR reads with MiXCR. The data contain 25,000 to 35,000 distinct CDR3 sequences, roughly four fifths of them singletons. Extraction of RNA together with DNA used about 18-30 mg of unsorted bulk tissue. The sample comprised liver tumor tissue from sampling region 5. Subset of the sample: tumor region T5, tumor centre. The receptors come from a middle-aged man with primary liver carcinoma and hepatitis B virus infection.

A word on this clonotype: One end of the junction varies from germline; a read error may be responsible. This chain links TRBV11-2 with TRBJ2-3, with D hard to call. Germline V gene sequence: CDR1 SGHAT, CDR2 FQNNGV. The CDR3 length is 15 residues. Here the CDR3 DNA reads TGTGACAGTAGCCTCGAATACCGAAGCACAGCTACGCAGTATTTT. It encodes CDSSLEYRSTATQYF.

The sample holds many counts of this clonotype. The CDR3 nucleotides are TGTGCCAGCTCTAGAGCGGGAGGGAGCAATGAGCAGTTCTTC. Its translation: CASSRAGGSNEQFF. This chain links TRBV28 with TRBJ2-1, with 10 nucleotides matching TRBD2. V was clipped by 8 bases and J by 6 bases; unmatched bases: 7. The V gene's germline CDR1 is MDHEN and CDR2 SYDVKM. CDR3 length: 14 amino acids.

A note on this clonotype: Relative to the germline gene, one junction end is altered; a read error may explain this. The chain has TRBV2 and TRBJ2-7; TRBD2 is a possible D gene (6 bases). CDR1 SNHLY and CDR2 FYNNEI come from the germline V gene. The CDR3 has 13 residues. The CDR3 is CTSGYGSWYELYF. Here the CDR3 DNA reads TGTACCAGCGGCTACGGGAGCTGGTACGAGCTGTACTTC.

This clonotype was picked up one time. This may come from a read error, since a much larger clone is one base off. The chain recombines TRBV28 with TRBJ2-7; no firm D call. Looked up from germline, CDR1 is MDHEN and CDR2 is SYDVKM. V lost 5 bases and J 4 bases, leaving 18 bases between the germline ends. This CDR3 has 15 amino acids. In nucleotides, the CDR3 is TGTGCCAGCAGTCCCTGGGTAGTGAGCGCTTACGAGCAGTACTTC. This gives the protein CASSPWVVSAYEQYF.

Regarding this clonotype: This may arise from a read error, as a much more abundant clone is one base away. The chain links TRBV5-1 to TRBJ1-2; D is unclear. The germline CDR1 and CDR2 sequences are SGHRS and YFSETQ. The CDR3 has 15 amino acids. The CDR3 loop reads CASSLAGLAEYGYIF. The DNA for the CDR3 is TGCGCCAGCAGCTTGGCGGGTCTCGCTGAGTATGGCTACATCTTC.

This clonotype was picked up one time. The rearrangement uses TRBV14 and TRBJ2-5; 8 bases agree with TRBD2. Per the germline V gene, CDR1 is SGHDN and CDR2 is FVKESK. V lost 3 bases and J lost 8; bases outside the gene matches: 14. The CDR3 is 16 amino acids. In nucleotides, the CDR3 is TGTGCCAGCAGCCATAGGAGCGGGAGCCCGCGAGATACCCAGTACTTC. This translates into CASSHRSGSPRDTQYF.

With respect to this clonotype: The junction differs from germline at one of its ends, possibly a read error. The chain couples TRBV4-2 to TRBJ2-7; 12 nucleotides line up with TRBD2. The CDR3 length is 18 residues. Per germline, CDR1 LGHNA and CDR2 YNFKEQ. DNA for the CDR3: TGTACCAGCAGCCAATACGGACTAGCGGGAATCGGGTCCTACGAGCAGCACTTC. Amino acid sequence: CTSSQYGLAGIGSYEQHF.

Of note for this clonotype: One end of the junction varies from germline; a read error may be responsible. The rearrangement joins TRBV4-2 to TRBJ1-2; possibly TRBD1 for D (5 bases). Looked up from germline, CDR1 is LGHNA and CDR2 is YNFKEQ. The CDR3 contains 15 residues. The CDR3 nucleotides are TGTGCCAGCGGCCAAGATGTCCAGGGTACCTATGGCTACACCTTC. Protein product: CASGQDVQGTYGYTF.

With regard to this clonotype: The junction departs from germline at one end; a sequencing error may be responsible. The chain combines TRBV5-4 with TRBJ2-7; 15 nucleotides match TRBD2. CDR3 size: 16 residues. The germline V gene encodes CDR1 SGHNT and CDR2 YYREEE (reference sequence). DNA of the CDR3: TGTGCAAGCAGCGATCCGGGACTAGCGGGAGGCTACAAGCAGTACTTC. Its protein product is CASSDPGLAGGYKQYF.

A note on this clonotype: One junction end disagrees with the germline gene, perhaps due to a read error. CDR3: CAISESNSGADVLTF. CDR3 in DNA: TGTGCCATCAGTGAGTCTAACTCTGGGGCCGACGTCCTGACTTTC. This chain links TRBV10-3 with TRBJ2-6, with D possibly being TRBD1 (5 bases). The CDR3 runs to 15 residues. CDR1 and CDR2 (germline): ENHRY, SYGVKD.

This clonotype was found a few times. As the CDR3 is not closed by the conserved phenylalanine or tryptophan, this likely results from a read error. The DNA is left out, because the CDR3 cannot be placed on it with certainty; the CDR3 is given as TCRdb lists it. The V call is TRBV11-2, the J call TRBJ2-5; TRBD2, the table's D call, was not compared with the DNA. Germline loops: CDR1 SGHAT, CDR2 FQNNGV. The CDR3 is made up of 15 amino acids, end residues included. This chain's CDR3 is CASSSSPVIGETQYS.

Note on this clonotype: Relative to the germline gene, one junction end is altered; a read error may explain this. The chain couples TRBV11-3 to TRBJ2-3, with no clear D. Per the germline V gene, CDR1 is SGHNT and CDR2 is YENEEA. This CDR3 is built from 15 residues. CDR3 nucleotides: TGTGCCGGCAGCTTAGAGTCCCGGCACACAGATACGCAGTATTTT. Amino acid sequence: CAGSLESRHTDTQYF.

This clonotype was seen ten or more times. V usage is TRBV11-2 and J usage is TRBJ1-4; no clear D. This CDR3 is 15 amino acids long. The V gene's germline CDR1 is SGHAT and CDR2 FQNNGV. With 7 bases removed from V and 5 bases from J, the gap between germline ends came to 17 bases. CDR3 DNA: TGTGCCAGCAAGACTCCAGGAGGAACAAATGAAAAACTGTTTTTT. Translated, it gives CASKTPGGTNEKLFF.

This chain links TRBV29-1 with TRBJ2-5, with a possible D match to TRBD2 (6 bases). V lost 0 bases and J 8 bases, leaving 16 bases between the germline ends. Germline V gene data show CDR1 as SQVTM and CDR2 as ANQGSEA. This CDR3 has 14 amino acids. The CDR3 spells CSVEDRAGGDTQYF. The CDR3 DNA reads as TGCAGCGTTGAAGATCGGGCCGGGGGTGATACCCAGTACTTC.

This clonotype was detected many times. This chain uses TRBV28 with TRBJ1-1; the D is unclear. CDR3 length: 12 amino acids. V was clipped by 8 bases and J by 4 bases, with 11 bases between them. Germline V gene lookup returns CDR1 MDHEN and CDR2 SYDVKM. Here the CDR3 DNA reads TGTGCCAGCCGCGATCAGACCACTGAAGCTTTCTTT. This codes for CASRDQTTEAFF. Filled out from reference TRBV28 and TRBJ1-1, the complete variable domain reads DVKVTQSSRYLVKRTGEKVFLECVQDMDHENMFWYRQDPGLGLRLIYFSYDVKMKEKGDIPEGYSVSREKKERFSLILESASTNQTSMYLCASRDQTTEAFFGQGTRLTVV.

This clonotype has a count of ten or more. The genes are TRBV18 and TRBJ2-2; D is unresolved. V was clipped by 3 bases and J by 8 bases, with 4 bases between them. This CDR3 contains 11 residues. Germline lookup yields CDR1 KGHSH and CDR2 LQKENI. The CDR3 here is CASSPAGELFF. CDR3 DNA sequence: TGTGCCAGCTCACCGGCGGGGGAGCTGTTTTTT.

In the case of this clonotype: The CDR3 ends on some other residue instead of the conserved phenylalanine or tryptophan, so this is likely a read error. The limits of the CDR3 on the DNA are not certain, so only TCRdb's listed CDR3 is given. The chain carries TRBV11-2 and TRBJ2-5; TRBD2 is taken as the D call from the table, unchecked against the DNA. With termini counted, the CDR3 has 16 amino acids. CDR1 is SGHAT and CDR2 is FQNNGV in the germline V gene. The CDR3 spells CANTQTPGGGKETQCL.

With regard to this clonotype: The conserved final phenylalanine or tryptophan is absent from the CDR3, which likely points to a read error. The chain has TRBV4-2 and TRBJ1-1, with 9 nucleotides matching TRBD1. This CDR3 is 15 amino acids long. CDR1 is LGHNA, CDR2 YNFKEQ, per germline. The CDR3 region has the DNA TGTGCCAGTAGCCCAGACCTCACAGGGGGCGGGAGAGCTTTCTCT. Amino acid sequence: CASSPDLTGGGRAFS.

A note on this clonotype: Here the CDR3 omits its conserved ending phenylalanine or tryptophan, so a read error is the likely source. Because the CDR3's place on the DNA is in doubt, the DNA is left out and the CDR3 is given as listed by TCRdb. This sequence joins TRBV4-2 and TRBJ1-1. The CDR3 comprises 15 residues, both ends counted. Germline V gene sequence: CDR1 LGHNA, CDR2 YNFKEQ. This CDR3 is CASTQGGDMNTEALY.

As concerns this clonotype: It is likely a read error, because the conserved phenylalanine at the end of the CDR3 is missing. This chain connects TRBV6-6 to TRBJ2-1; 7 nucleotides align to TRBD2. Germline lookup yields CDR1 MNHNY and CDR2 SVGAGI (reference sequence). The trim removed 6 bases at V and 8 bases at J, leaving 13 bases unmatched. This CDR3 contains 15 residues. The CDR3 reads CASSPITSGMDEQFL. CDR3 coding DNA: TGTGCCAGCAGCCCAATTACAAGCGGGATGGATGAGCAGTTCCTC.

Many counts were recorded for this clonotype. This rearrangement joins TRBV7-2 to TRBJ2-1; D might be TRBD1 (6 bases). V was trimmed by 4 bases and J by 1 base, leaving 14 bases between them. Germline V lookup: CDR1 SGHTA, CDR2 FQGNSA. The CDR3 sequence is 16 residues long. In DNA, the CDR3 is TGTGCCAGCAGCTCTGGGCAGGGGTGGTCCTACAATGAGCAGTTCTTC. Translated, it gives CASSSGQGWSYNEQFF.

The chain links TRBV11-2 to TRBJ2-1; a possible D gene is TRBD2 (6 bases). Matching the DNA end better, TRBJ2-7 makes the J call doubtful. The CDR3 has 14 amino acids. CDR1 SGHAT and CDR2 FQNNGV come from the germline V gene. The DNA for the CDR3 is TGTGCCAGCTCGACTAGTAGGGCTACAATTGAGCAGTACTTC. This sequence encodes CASSTSRATIEQYF.

A remark on this clonotype: An end of the junction differs from the germline gene, which may be a read error. This chain joins TRBV4-1 and TRBJ1-2; 8 positions agree with TRBD1. CDR3 length equals 14 residues. The germline gives CDR1 MGHRA, CDR2 YSYEKL. CDR3 coding DNA: TGCGTCAGCAGCCAAGGGGACAGGAACCATGGCTACACTTTC. It yields the protein CVSSQGDRNHGYTF.

By sample fraction, this clonotype is medium-sized. The chain is built from TRBV6-2 or TRBV6-3 and TRBJ1-2, with 7 bases identical to TRBD1. With 2 bases clipped from V and 4 bases from J, the junction kept 1 base outside the gene matches. Germline lookup yields CDR1 MNHEY and CDR2 SVGEGT. The CDR3 loop spans 13 amino acids. The CDR3 sequence is CASSYRDSYGYTF. The CDR3 nucleotides read TGTGCCAGCAGTTACCGGGACAGCTATGGCTACACCTTC.

As to this clonotype: Germline is not matched at one junction end, which may reflect a read error. V and J are TRBV12-3 or TRBV12-4 and TRBJ2-2; no firm D call. The CDR3 length is 12 residues. The CDR3 DNA reads as TGTGTCAGCAGCCCCCATGGAGGGGAGCTGTTTTTT. The encoded protein is CVSSPHGGELFF.

As regards this clonotype: The conserved phenylalanine or tryptophan normally closing the CDR3 is absent here, so this likely arose from a read error. This chain joins TRBV29-1 and TRBJ2-1; D perhaps matches TRBD1 (7 bases). CDR1 and CDR2 from the germline V gene are SQVTM and ANQGSEA. The CDR3 runs 12 residues. The DNA of the CDR3 is TGCTGCGCCCGCCCAGGGGGGAATGACCAGTTCTCC. This gives the protein CCARPGGNDQFS.

As regards this clonotype: The CDR3 carries no conserved terminal phenylalanine or tryptophan, so it likely arises from a read error. The DNA is omitted, as the CDR3 cannot be located on it reliably, and the CDR3 follows TCRdb's listing. This sequence joins TRBV29-1 and TRBJ2-7. Germline CDR1 reads SQVTM; CDR2 reads ANQGSEA. With termini counted, the CDR3 has 11 amino acids. The CDR3 loop is CSVDKGYEQYS.

As regards this clonotype: One junction end disagrees with the germline gene, perhaps due to a read error. The rearrangement joins TRBV11-2 to TRBJ2-6; weak D call: TRBD1 (5 bases). Germline CDR1 is SGHAT and CDR2 is FQNNGV. This CDR3 is 17 amino acids long. This chain's CDR3 is CASSFFPWLTGANLLTF. The CDR3, as DNA: TGTGCCAGCAGCTTTTTTCCGTGGCTCACTGGGGCCAACCTCCTGACTTTC. The full variable domain, its missing parts supplied by reference TRBV11-2 and TRBJ2-6, is EAGVAQSPRYKIIEKRQSVAFWCNPISGHATLYWYQQILGQGPKLLIQFQNNGVVDDSQLPKDRFSAERLKGVDSTLKIQPAKLEDSAVYLCASSFFPWLTGANLLTFGAGSRLTVL.